The clone carrying this TCR beta chain was picked up a small number of times. PCR used 60 Vbeta primers and 13 Jbeta primers. Data came from immunoSEQ multiplex PCR; TCRdb stores just in-frame clones and leaves some out. In the table there are approximately 100,000 clones, roughly 75% of which are singletons. This specimen comes from a study of cytomegalovirus exposure and HLA in healthy donors. This receptor was taken from a woman younger than 30 in good health and CMV-seropositive. Sequencing used PBMCs.

Here the CDR3 reads CASSPGGNEQFF. CDR3 nucleotides: TGTGCCAGCAGCCCGGGGGGCAATGAGCAGTTCTTC. J is TRBJ2-1 and V is TRBV11-2, with 7 positions matching TRBD2. V was clipped by 5 bases and J by 6 bases; unmatched bases: 1. From germline, CDR1 is SGHAT and CDR2 FQNNGV. The CDR3 sequence is 12 residues long.